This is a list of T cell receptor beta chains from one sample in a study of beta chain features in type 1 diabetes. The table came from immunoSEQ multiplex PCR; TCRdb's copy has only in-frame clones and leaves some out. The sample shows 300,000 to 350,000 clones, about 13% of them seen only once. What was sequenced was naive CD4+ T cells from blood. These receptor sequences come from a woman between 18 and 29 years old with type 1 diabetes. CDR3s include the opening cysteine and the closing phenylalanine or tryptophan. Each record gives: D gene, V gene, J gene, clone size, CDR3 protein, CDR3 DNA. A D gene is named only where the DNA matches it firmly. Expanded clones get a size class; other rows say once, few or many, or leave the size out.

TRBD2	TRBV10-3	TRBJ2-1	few	CAIRSGSGGDEQFF	TGTGCCATCAGGAGCGGGAGCGGAGGGGATGAGCAGTTCTTC
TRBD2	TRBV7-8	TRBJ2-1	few	CASSLGTSVNNEQFF	TGTGCCAGCAGCTTGGGGACTAGCGTAAACAATGAGCAGTTCTTC
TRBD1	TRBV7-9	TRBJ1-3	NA	CASSFDRAGNTIYF	TGTGCCAGCAGCTTTGACAGGGCTGGAAACACCATATATTTT
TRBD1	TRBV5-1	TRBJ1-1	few	CASSLAGGLTEAFF	TGCGCCAGCAGCTTGGCAGGGGGCTTGACTGAAGCTTTCTTT
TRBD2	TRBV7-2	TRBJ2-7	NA	CASSLGRGVVYEQYF	TGTGCCAGCAGCTTAGGTCGGGGGGTGGTGTACGAGCAGTACTTC
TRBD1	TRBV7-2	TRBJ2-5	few	CASSLSQGAWETQYF	TGTGCCAGCAGCCTCAGTCAGGGGGCATGGGAGACCCAGTACTTC
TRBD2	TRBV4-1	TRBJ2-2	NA	CASSQGGGRTRTGELFF	TGCGCCAGCAGCCAAGGGGGCGGGAGGACCCGCACCGGGGAGCTGTTTTTT
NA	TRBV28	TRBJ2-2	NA	CASTRVVSLTGELFF	TGTGCCAGCACCCGGGTGGTGAGCCTCACCGGGGAGCTGTTTTTT
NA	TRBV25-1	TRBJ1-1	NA	CASIGFAEAFF	TGTGCCAGCATCGGGTTCGCTGAAGCTTTCTTT
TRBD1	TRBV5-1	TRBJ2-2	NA	CASSNPGQSFTGELFF	TGCGCCAGCAGCAATCCGGGACAGTCATTCACCGGGGAGCTGTTTTTT
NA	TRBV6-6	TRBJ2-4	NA	CASSYSGNENIQYF	TGTGCCAGCAGTTACTCCGGGAACGAAAACATTCAGTACTTC
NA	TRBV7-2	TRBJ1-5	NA	CASSFVGGDSNQPQHF	TGTGCCAGCAGCTTCGTCGGGGGGGATAGCAATCAGCCCCAGCATTTT
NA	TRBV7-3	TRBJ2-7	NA	CASSFNPGEGEQYF	TGTGCCAGCAGCTTCAACCCGGGAGAGGGAGAGCAGTACTTC
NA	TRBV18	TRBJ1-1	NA	CASSPGTPTGTEAFF	TGTGCCAGCTCACCAGGGACACCAACGGGGACTGAAGCTTTCTTT
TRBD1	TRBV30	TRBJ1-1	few	CAWSVNRGDTEAFF	TGTGCCTGGAGTGTAAACAGGGGGGACACTGAAGCTTTCTTT
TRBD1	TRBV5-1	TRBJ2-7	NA	CASSSDRGGYEQYF	TGCGCCAGCAGCTCGGACAGGGGGGGCTACGAGCAGTACTTC
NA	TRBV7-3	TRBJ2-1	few	CASSSRASARNEQFF	TGTGCCAGCAGCTCAAGGGCTAGCGCGCGCAATGAGCAGTTCTTC
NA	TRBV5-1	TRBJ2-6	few	CASTEISGANVLTF	TGCGCCAGCACGGAGATCTCTGGGGCCAACGTCCTGACTTTC
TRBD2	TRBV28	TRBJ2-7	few	CASSQTSGSTGYEQYF	TGTGCCAGCAGTCAGACTAGCGGGAGTACGGGCTACGAGCAGTACTTC
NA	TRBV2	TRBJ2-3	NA	CASSAGVFTDTQYF	TGTGCCAGCAGTGCAGGGGTGTTCACAGATACGCAGTATTTT
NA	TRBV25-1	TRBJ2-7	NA	CASSELSGLSYEQYF	TGTGCCAGCAGTGAATTAAGCGGTCTCTCCTACGAGCAGTACTTC
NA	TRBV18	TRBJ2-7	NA	CASSQNWGDSYEQYF	TGTGCCAGCTCACAAAACTGGGGGGACTCCTACGAGCAGTACTTC
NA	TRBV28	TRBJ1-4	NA	CASREQAYNEKLFF	TGTGCCAGCAGGGAACAGGCTTACAATGAAAAACTGTTTTTT
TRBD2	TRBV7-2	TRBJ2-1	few	CASSQRGSGRAYNEQFF	TGTGCCAGCAGCCAGAGGGGGAGCGGGAGGGCCTACAATGAGCAGTTCTTC
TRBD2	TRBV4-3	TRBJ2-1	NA	CASSHLAGGPGNEQFF	TGCGCCAGCAGCCATCTAGCGGGAGGGCCTGGCAATGAGCAGTTCTTC
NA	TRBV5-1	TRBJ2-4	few	CASSLGDRAGKDIQYF	TGCGCCAGCAGCTTGGGTGACAGGGCGGGAAAAGACATTCAGTACTTC
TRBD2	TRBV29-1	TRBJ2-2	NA	CSGQPAGYAGELFF	TGCAGCGGCCAGCCAGCGGGATATGCCGGGGAGCTGTTTTTT
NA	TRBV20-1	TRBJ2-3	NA	CSAPSTDTQYF	TGCAGTGCCCCTTCCACAGATACGCAGTATTTT
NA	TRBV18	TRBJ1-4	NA	CASSPGITNEKLFF	TGTGCCAGCTCACCAGGCATAACTAATGAAAAACTGTTTTTT
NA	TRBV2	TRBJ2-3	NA	CASSANRLATDTQYF	TGTGCCAGCAGTGCCAATAGGCTAGCGACAGATACGCAGTATTTT
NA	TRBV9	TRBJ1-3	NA	CASSAQNSGNTIYF	TGTGCCAGCAGCGCCCAGAACTCTGGAAACACCATATATTTT
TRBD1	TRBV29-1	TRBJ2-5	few	CSPWTGQETQYF	TGCAGCCCCTGGACAGGACAAGAGACCCAGTACTTC
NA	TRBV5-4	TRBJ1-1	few	CASSLGGGTEAFF	TGTGCCAGCAGCTTGGGGGGAGGGACTGAAGCTTTCTTT
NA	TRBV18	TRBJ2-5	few	CASSRGQSAETQYF	TGTGCCAGCTCCCGGGGACAATCGGCAGAGACCCAGTACTTC
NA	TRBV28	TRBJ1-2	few	CASTPGGYDYGYTF	TGTGCCAGCACCCCCGGAGGATATGACTATGGCTACACCTTC
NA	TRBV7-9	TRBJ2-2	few	CALDGIGTLNTGELFF	TGTGCCTTAGACGGGATCGGGACACTTAACACCGGGGAGCTGTTTTTT
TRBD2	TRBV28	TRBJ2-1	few	CASSPSGNKVDEQFF	TGTGCCAGCAGCCCGAGCGGGAATAAAGTGGATGAGCAGTTCTTC